The 28 T cell receptor beta chains presented below share a single source sample, sequenced in a study of cytomegalovirus exposure and HLA in healthy donors. Clones were sequenced by immunoSEQ multiplex PCR, and TCRdb holds only the in-frame ones, with some missing. This sample yields about 110,000 clones, of which approximately 90% are seen a single time; 1.5% to 2% belongs to the top ten. Sequenced: PBMCs. Receptors were obtained from a woman between 18 and 30 years old in good health and CMV-seronegative.

Only one count was recorded for this clone. This rearrangement joins TRBV11-2 to TRBJ1-3; D possibly corresponds to TRBD1 (6 bases). The CDR3 has 17 residues. Trimming removed 1 base at V and 4 bases at J, with 17 bases between. Germline lookup yields CDR1 SGHAT and CDR2 FQNNGV. The CDR3 loop reads CASSLGAGAQKGNTIYF. Written as DNA, the CDR3 is TGTGCCAGCAGCTTAGGCGCAGGGGCCCAAAAGGGAAACACCATATATTTT.

This chain links TRBV5-1 with TRBJ2-1, with D tentatively TRBD1 (5 bases). This CDR3 spans 16 amino acids. Germline V gives CDR1 SGHRS, CDR2 YFSETQ. V lost 0 bases, J lost 2 bases, and 12 bases lay in between. CDR3 in DNA: TGCGCCAGCAGCTTGGGGCAGGGTCTACCCTACAATGAGCAGTTCTTC. Its translation: CASSLGQGLPYNEQFF.

This clone showed up just once. The rearrangement links TRBV6-1 to TRBJ2-1; D perhaps matches TRBD2 (5 bases). V was cut by 2 bases and J by 10 bases, with 18 bases left in between. The CDR3 is 15 amino acids. From germline, CDR1 is MNHNS and CDR2 SASEGT. CDR3 nucleotides: TGTGCCAGCAGTGAAACTCGTCGGGTAGGAGGCGAGCAGTTCTTC. This gives the protein CASSETRRVGGEQFF.

The genes are TRBV2 and TRBJ2-2; 9 nucleotides line up with TRBD2. Germline loops: CDR1 SNHLY, CDR2 FYNNEI. The V and J ends lost 10 bases and 5 bases, in that order; junction bases with no gene match: 14. CDR3 length: 16 amino acids. CDR3 DNA: TGTGCCACGCCTCCAGGGCGGGAGGGCCCGACCGGGGAGCTGTTTTTT. This gives the protein CATPPGREGPTGELFF. Full variable domain (missing parts from reference TRBV2 and TRBJ2-2): EPEVTQTPSHQVTQMGQEVILRCVPISNHLYFYWYRQILGQKVEFLVSFYNNEISEKSEIFDDQFSVERPDGSNFTLKIRSTKLEDSAMYFCATPPGREGPTGELFFGEGSRLTVL.

This chain uses TRBV11-2 with TRBJ1-5, with D perhaps matching TRBD1 (6 bases). With 5 bases removed from V and 5 bases from J, the gap between germline ends came to 10 bases. Germline V gene sequence: CDR1 SGHAT, CDR2 FQNNGV. The CDR3 sequence is 13 residues long. CDR3 sequence (DNA): TGTGCCAGCAGCCCTCAGGGGTATCAGCCCCAGCATTTT. It encodes CASSPQGYQPQHF.

The genes are TRBV4-3 and TRBJ2-1, with 11 bases fitting TRBD2. Germline V lookup: CDR1 LGHNA, CDR2 YSLEER. V dropped 2 bases and J dropped 2; count of bases not matched to a gene: 5. CDR3 length equals 17 residues. The CDR3 loop is CASSQMATSGTYNEQFF. DNA of the CDR3: TGCGCCAGCAGCCAAATGGCGACTAGCGGGACCTACAATGAGCAGTTCTTC.

The J gene is TRBJ2-3, the V gene TRBV2; possible D gene TRBD2, 5 bases. Germline assignment: CDR1 SNHLY and CDR2 FYNNEI. The CDR3 length is 12 residues. The V end was cut by 4 bases, the J end by 4 bases, with 6 bases between. CDR3 sequence: CASSGRADTQYF. The CDR3 region has the DNA TGTGCCAGCAGTGGGCGGGCAGATACGCAGTATTTT.

The chain couples TRBV6-1 to TRBJ1-2; D perhaps matches TRBD1 (5 bases). The CDR3 sequence is 11 residues long. Trimming took off 11 bases at V and 4 bases at J, with 11 bases between the two ends. CDR1 is MNHNS, CDR2 SASEGT, per germline. The CDR3 nucleotides read TGTGCCTGCGGGACCGGCTATGGCTACACCTTC. This sequence encodes CACGTGYGYTF.

This clone was seen only a few times. The rearrangement joins TRBV7-7 to TRBJ2-2; possibly TRBD1 for D (6 bases). CDR3 length equals 16 residues. Per the germline V gene, CDR1 is SSHAT and CDR2 is FNYEAQ (reference sequence). This CDR3 reads CASRSATGSLAGELFF. The CDR3 DNA is TGTGCTAGCCGCTCCGCTACAGGGAGTTTGGCCGGGGAGCTGTTTTTT.

The rearrangement links TRBV4-1 to TRBJ2-7; 10 bases agree with TRBD1. This CDR3 contains 15 residues. The junction had 3 bases not matched to a gene; V was cut back by 0 bases and J by 4 bases. CDR1 is MGHRA, CDR2 YSYEKL, per germline. CDR3 amino acids: CASSQERDRGYEQYF. Here the CDR3 DNA reads TGCGCCAGCAGCCAAGAGAGGGACAGGGGTTACGAGCAGTACTTC.

This sequence joins TRBV7-2 and TRBJ2-7, with D possibly TRBD2 on 6 matching bases. The CDR3 loop spans 15 amino acids. V gave up 2 bases and J gave up 5 bases, with 16 bases separating them. Germline CDR1 and CDR2: SGHTA and FQGNSA. In DNA form, the CDR3 reads TGTGCCAGCAGCTTAAAGGCAGGGAGGAATCACGAGCAGTACTTC. It encodes CASSLKAGRNHEQYF.

The chain employs TRBV5-6 and TRBJ2-1; 7 positions agree with TRBD1. The CDR3 is 15 amino acids. In germline, CDR1 is SGHDT, CDR2 YYEEEE. Trimming took 0 bases from V and 7 from J; bases not matched to a gene: 7. CDR3 in amino acids: CASSLAGQDLNEQFF. CDR3 coding DNA: TGTGCCAGCAGCTTGGCAGGACAGGACCTTAATGAGCAGTTCTTC.

The V gene is TRBV4-3, the J gene TRBJ2-1, with TRBD2 matching over 7 bases. Germline CDR1 reads LGHNA; CDR2 reads YSLEER. This CDR3 has 17 amino acids. Trimming cost V 3 bases and J 3 bases; bases outside gene matches: 11. The CDR3 reads CASSHLLGGGLYNEQFF. The CDR3 nucleotides read TGCGCCAGCAGCCACCTCCTGGGGGGGGGACTCTACAATGAGCAGTTCTTC.

This chain links TRBV5-1 with TRBJ1-2; 7 bases agree with TRBD1. The CDR3 contains 14 residues. V gave up 0 bases and J gave up 4 bases; unmatched junction bases: 3. Germline V gene data show CDR1 as SGHRS and CDR2 as YFSETQ. The CDR3 is CASSLGQGGYGYTF. The CDR3, as DNA: TGCGCCAGCAGCTTGGGACAGGGAGGCTATGGCTACACCTTC. The whole variable domain, filled in from reference TRBV5-1 and TRBJ1-2, reads KAGVTQTPRYLIKTRGQQVTLSCSPISGHRSVSWYQQTPGQGLQFLFEYFSETQRNKGNFPGRFSGRQFSNSRSEMNVSTLELGDSALYLCASSLGQGGYGYTFGSGTRLTVV.

This clone appeared a single time. The chain carries TRBV10-3 and TRBJ1-2; TRBD1 agrees at 7 bases. Unmatched junction bases numbered 12, after V lost 7 bases and J lost 4 bases. Germline V gene lookup returns CDR1 ENHRY and CDR2 SYGVKD. This CDR3 is built from 15 residues. The CDR3 reads CAIIDTGAEGYGYTF. CDR3 bases: TGTGCCATCATAGACACAGGGGCGGAGGGCTATGGCTACACCTTC.

This clone was detected only once. The chain employs TRBV27 and TRBJ1-1; a possible D gene is TRBD1 (5 bases). The germline gives CDR1 MNHEY, CDR2 SMNVEV (reference sequence). V lost 2 bases, J lost 1 base, and 8 bases lay in between. This CDR3 has 14 amino acids. The DNA for the CDR3 is TGTGCCAGCAGTTTACAGGGAAGGAACACTGAAGCTTTCTTT. Amino acid sequence: CASSLQGRNTEAFF.

This clone was seen once. The genes are TRBV30 and TRBJ2-1; 12 bases align to TRBD1. This CDR3 region has 14 residues. V shed 3 bases and J 8 bases; nucleotides not matched to a gene: 5. From germline, CDR1 is GTSNPN and CDR2 SVGIG (reference sequence). This chain's CDR3 is CAWRTGTGGHEQFF. The CDR3 DNA sequence: TGTGCCTGGAGGACCGGGACAGGGGGCCATGAGCAGTTCTTC.

The chain combines TRBV5-1 with TRBJ2-3, with D perhaps TRBD1 (5 bases). Germline values: CDR1 SGHRS, CDR2 YFSETQ. The CDR3 length is 13 residues. V lost 5 bases, J lost 3 bases, and 10 bases lay in between. The CDR3: CASRSDSTDTQYF. The CDR3 nucleotides are TGCGCCAGCAGGTCAGACAGTACAGATACGCAGTATTTT.

The chain recombines TRBV28 with TRBJ2-7; 12 bases align to TRBD1. V shed 6 bases and J 6 bases; nucleotides not matched to a gene: 9. Germline V gene sequence: CDR1 MDHEN, CDR2 SYDVKM. This CDR3 region has 15 residues. The CDR3 spells CASSLAGQGAGEQYF. The DNA for the CDR3 is TGTGCCAGCAGCCTCGCGGGACAGGGGGCAGGCGAGCAGTACTTC. Looking up the rest from reference TRBV28 and TRBJ2-7 gives the full variable domain: DVKVTQSSRYLVKRTGEKVFLECVQDMDHENMFWYRQDPGLGLRLIYFSYDVKMKEKGDIPEGYSVSREKKERFSLILESASTNQTSMYLCASSLAGQGAGEQYFGPGTRLTVT.

This clone occurred a few times. CDR3 DNA sequence: TGTGCCAGCAGCCTAGGCGGGGGCAATCAGCCCCAGCATTTT. Its translation is CASSLGGGNQPQHF. This sequence joins TRBV7-8 and TRBJ1-5; D remains unclear. Per the germline V gene, CDR1 is SGHVS and CDR2 is FQNEAQ. The CDR3 covers 14 residues. V dropped 5 bases and J dropped 2 bases, with 10 bases sitting between them.

The chain couples TRBV29-1 to TRBJ2-5; 12 positions match TRBD2. Trimming removed 4 bases from V and 4 bases from J; junction bases left unmatched: 16. The CDR3 contains 18 residues. Germline V lookup: CDR1 SQVTM, CDR2 ANQGSEA. The DNA of the CDR3 is TGCAGCGTTGGGCGTAGGCTAGCGGGAGGGCCCCGTAGAGAGACCCAGTACTTC. This codes for CSVGRRLAGGPRRETQYF.

The chain recombines TRBV19 with TRBJ2-7; maybe TRBD2 (6 bases). Germline CDR1 and CDR2: LNHDA and SQIVND (reference sequence). V shed 5 bases and J shed 2 bases, with 10 bases lying between them. The CDR3 loop spans 13 amino acids. CDR3 nucleotide sequence: TGTGCCAGTAGTCCGGTAGCGGCCTACGAGCAGTACTTC. Protein product: CASSPVAAYEQYF.

The rearrangement links TRBV9 to TRBJ2-2; TRBD1 matches 8 bases. Germline assignment: CDR1 SGDLS and CDR2 YYNGEE. This CDR3 has 17 residues. V lost 3 bases, J lost 6 bases, and 13 bases stayed unmatched. DNA for the CDR3: TGTGCCAGCAGCGGAGACAGACAGGGGAATTGGCCCGGGGAGCTGTTTTTT. Protein sequence: CASSGDRQGNWPGELFF.

The V call is TRBV15, the J call TRBJ2-3, with D possibly being TRBD2 (5 bases). CDR3 length: 15 residues. The V and J ends lost 3 bases and 0 bases respectively, with 10 bases between them. The germline gives CDR1 LNHNV, CDR2 YYDKDF (reference sequence). The CDR3 protein is CATSRLRTSTDTQYF. The CDR3 nucleotides read TGTGCCACCAGCAGGCTTAGGACTAGCACAGATACGCAGTATTTT.

The chain links TRBV7-6 to TRBJ2-5; 8 bases align to TRBD2. Germline V gene lookup returns CDR1 SGHVS and CDR2 FNYEAQ. The CDR3 extends over 15 amino acids. The V and J ends lost 4 bases and 7 bases, in that order; junction bases with no gene match: 11. The DNA of the CDR3 is TGTGCCAGCAGCTCTCCGGGACTAGATGGGGGGACCCAGTACTTC. This encodes CASSSPGLDGGTQYF. The variable domain in full, with the rest retrieved from reference TRBV7-6 and TRBJ2-5, is GAGVSQSPRYKVTKRGQDVALRCDPISGHVSLYWYRQALGQGPEFLTYFNYEAQQDKSGLPNDRFSAERPEGSISTLTIQRTEQRDSAMYRCASSSPGLDGGTQYFGPGTRLLVL.

This chain connects TRBV28 to TRBJ1-5, with TRBD1 matching over 10 bases. CDR3 length: 20 amino acids. The ends lost 6 bases at V and 0 bases at J; junction bases unmatched: 17. Germline CDR1 and CDR2: MDHEN and SYDVKM. The CDR3 region has the DNA TGTGCCAGCAGGGGACAGGGGTCCTCCTTGGCCTCCTATAGCAATCAGCCCCAGCATTTT. As protein: CASRGQGSSLASYSNQPQHF.

The rearrangement uses TRBV4-1 and TRBJ1-5; D unclear. This CDR3 contains 18 residues. The V gene's germline CDR1 is MGHRA and CDR2 YSYEKL. The germline V and J ends were trimmed by 0 bases and 2 bases, with 17 bases remaining between them. CDR3 sequence reads: CASSQEGTGGRGNQPQHF. Here the CDR3 DNA reads TGCGCCAGCAGCCAAGAGGGAACGGGAGGGAGGGGCAATCAGCCCCAGCATTTT.

The chain has TRBV5-6 and TRBJ2-7; D may be TRBD1 (5 bases). V dropped 4 bases and J dropped 0 bases, with 17 bases sitting between them. There are 16 residues in the CDR3. Germline V CDR1 and CDR2: SGHDT, YYEEEE. The CDR3 protein is CASSPTAQGSSYEQYF. The CDR3 nucleotides are TGTGCCAGCAGCCCAACGGCCCAGGGTAGCTCCTACGAGCAGTACTTC.